The TCR beta chain under discussion was sequenced for a study of identical twins. This clonotype was detected many times. Each CDR3 protein is one row after TCRdb ran MiXCR on the 5' RACE reads. The table shows 1.5 million to 2 million distinct CDR3 sequences, with 32% occurring only once. Per the germline V gene, CDR1 is MDHEN and CDR2 is SYDVKM. CDR3 length equals 14 residues. Trimming stripped 2 bases from V and 5 bases from J, with 12 bases between. The sequence was obtained from a newborn girl in good health. V is TRBV28 and J is TRBJ2-5, with TRBD2 as a possible D gene (6 bases). Sample: cord blood. CDR3 sequence reads: CASSLAGTPETQYF. CDR3 coding DNA: TGTGCCAGCAGTTTAGCCGGGACTCCGGAGACCCAGTACTTC.